What follows are 32 T cell receptor beta chains derived from one specimen sequenced in a study of cytomegalovirus exposure and HLA in healthy donors. A multiplex PCR was run with 60 Vbeta primers and 13 Jbeta primers. Here immunoSEQ multiplex PCR was the method, and the copy in TCRdb shows in-frame clones only, minus some. Of roughly 120,000 clones in the sample, more than 60% were seen once. Sequencing was performed on PBMCs. These receptors were collected from a woman aged 40 to 50 in good health and CMV-seronegative.

This rearrangement joins TRBV5-8 to TRBJ2-5; 13 bases agree with TRBD2. J lost 2 bases, V lost 4 bases, and 5 bases had no gene match. Germline V gene data show CDR1 as SGHTS and CDR2 as YDEGEE. The CDR3 is 16 residues long. The CDR3 nucleotides read TGTGCCAGCAGCCCCGGACTAGCGGGGGAACAAGAGACCCAGTACTTC. This sequence encodes CASSPGLAGEQETQYF. Variable domain in full (rest from reference TRBV5-8 and TRBJ2-5): EAGVTQSPTHLIKTRGQQATLRCSPISGHTSVYWYQQALGLGLQFLLWYDEGEERNRGNFPPRFSGRQFPNYSSELNVNALELEDSALYLCASSPGLAGEQETQYFGPGTRLLVL.

This clone has just one count. The rearrangement links TRBV6-1 to TRBJ2-7, with 7 nucleotides matching TRBD1. The CDR3 length is 15 residues. The germline V gene encodes CDR1 MNHNS and CDR2 SASEGT. The J segment lost 4 bases and the V segment lost 4 bases, leaving 10 bases of the junction unmatched. The CDR3 region is CASSADRVGSYEQYF. In DNA, the CDR3 is TGTGCCAGCAGTGCTGACAGGGTGGGCAGTTACGAGCAGTACTTC.

The V and J genes are TRBV7-9 and TRBJ2-5; the match to TRBD2 covers 12 bases. This CDR3 is built from 16 residues. V gave up 5 bases and J gave up 4 bases; unmatched junction bases: 8. Germline assignment: CDR1 SEHNR and CDR2 FQNEAQ (reference sequence). CDR3 in amino acids: CASSPRLAGVGETQYF. CDR3 nucleotides: TGTGCCAGCAGCCCCCGACTAGCGGGAGTCGGAGAGACCCAGTACTTC.

This clone was recorded only once. The rearrangement joins TRBV9 to TRBJ2-6; TRBD2 might be the D (7 bases). The V gene lost 1 base and the J gene lost 1 base, with 12 bases spanning the gap. CDR3 length: 17 residues. Germline CDR1 SGDLS, CDR2 YYNGEE. The CDR3 loop reads CASSVRGGLSGANVLTF. The CDR3 region has the DNA TGTGCCAGCAGCGTAAGGGGGGGCTTGTCTGGGGCCAACGTCCTGACTTTC.

As for this clone: The junction shows a germline mismatch at one end, possibly a read error. V and J are TRBV7-9 and TRBJ2-7; no definite D call. Germline V CDR1 and CDR2: SEHNR, FQNEAQ (reference sequence). The CDR3 runs 13 residues. CDR3 sequence reads: CSSSLRSSYEQYF. The CDR3 coding sequence is TGTTCCAGCAGCTTACGTAGCAGCTACGAGCAGTACTTC.

The V call is TRBV6-6, the J call TRBJ2-1; TRBD1 aligns across 7 bases. The CDR3 has 13 residues. V was clipped by 10 bases and J by 6 bases; unmatched bases: 9. From germline, CDR1 is MNHNY and CDR2 SVGAGI (reference sequence). The CDR3, as DNA: TGTGCCACCACTAGGGGGCGCATCAATGAGCAGTTCTTC. Translating gives CATTRGRINEQFF.

This chain uses TRBV19 with TRBJ2-3, with TRBD2 matching 13 bases. The CDR3 length is 19 residues. Germline-derived CDR1 and CDR2 are LNHDA and SQIVND (reference sequence). J was trimmed by 2 bases and V by 6 bases; bases with no gene match: 14. CDR3 sequence: CASRPTSGGAGGTTDTQYF. In nucleotides, the CDR3 is TGTGCCAGTAGACCCACTAGCGGGGGGGCCGGGGGTACCACAGATACGCAGTATTTT.

The chain joins TRBV7-9 to TRBJ2-5, with 9 bases that match TRBD2. Germline V lookup: CDR1 SEHNR, CDR2 FQNEAQ (reference sequence). With V trimmed by 0 bases and J by 0 bases, 2 bases remained unmatched. This CDR3 comprises 16 residues. CDR3 nucleotide sequence: TGTGCCAGCAGCTTAGCGCGGGGGGGTTACCAAGAGACCCAGTACTTC. Translating it yields CASSLARGGYQETQYF.

The chain has TRBV11-2 and TRBJ1-6; TRBD1 matches at 8 bases. The V segment lost 5 bases and the J segment 7 bases; nucleotides outside the gene matches: 4. The CDR3 has 14 residues. The V gene's germline CDR1 is SGHAT and CDR2 FQNNGV. The CDR3: CASSRDRMNSPLHF. CDR3 nucleotide sequence: TGTGCCAGCAGCCGGGACAGGATGAATTCACCCCTCCACTTT.

The genes are TRBV18 and TRBJ2-3, with TRBD2 matching 10 bases. V lost 6 bases to trimming and J lost 4 bases; unmatched junction nucleotides: 7. The CDR3 consists of 15 residues. Germline CDR1 is KGHSH and CDR2 is LQKENI. This CDR3 is CASSHSGGKPDTQYF. The DNA of the CDR3 is TGTGCCAGCTCTCATAGCGGGGGGAAACCAGATACGCAGTATTTT.

The chain combines TRBV7-9 with TRBJ2-5; 9 positions agree with TRBD2. In germline, CDR1 is SEHNR, CDR2 FQNEAQ (reference sequence). CDR3 length: 17 amino acids. J was trimmed by 1 base and V by 0 bases; bases with no gene match: 6. The DNA of the CDR3 is TGTGCCAGCAGCTTAGCGCGGGGGGGCACCCTCCAAGAGACCCAGTACTTC. It translates to CASSLARGGTLQETQYF.

The V and J genes are TRBV4-2 and TRBJ2-7; TRBD2 aligns across 12 bases. The CDR3 is 15 amino acids. Germline V gene sequence: CDR1 LGHNA, CDR2 YNFKEQ. Trimming at V came to 1 base and at J to 3 bases, leaving 1 base not matched to a gene. In nucleotides, the CDR3 is TGTGCCAGCAGCCAAGGACTAGCGGGGGACTACGAGCAGTACTTC. Translation: CASSQGLAGDYEQYF.

The chain is built from TRBV6-5 and TRBJ2-3, with 8 bases that match TRBD2. Germline CDR1 is MNHEY and CDR2 is SVGAGI. With V trimmed by 2 bases and J by 4 bases, 8 bases remained unmatched. The CDR3 contains 16 residues. The CDR3 nucleotides read TGTGCCAGCAGTTACATCGGGAGGGCCTCCCCAGATACGCAGTATTTT. It codes for CASSYIGRASPDTQYF.

The rearrangement uses TRBV19 and TRBJ1-3; the D gene is possibly TRBD1 (6 bases). Germline CDR1 LNHDA, CDR2 SQIVND (reference sequence). The CDR3 loop spans 14 amino acids. V lost 3 bases and J 2 bases, leaving 8 bases between the germline ends. In DNA form, the CDR3 reads TGTGCCAGTAGTATGAACAGGGCTGGAAACACCATATATTTT. Amino acid sequence: CASSMNRAGNTIYF.

V usage is TRBV18 and J usage is TRBJ2-2; D possibly corresponds to TRBD2 (6 bases). The germline V and J ends were trimmed by 2 bases and 7 bases, with 11 bases remaining between them. CDR1 is KGHSH, CDR2 LQKENI, per germline. The CDR3 is made up of 14 amino acids. As DNA, the CDR3 is TGTGCCAGCTCACCATCGCCGGGGGTCGGGGAGCTGTTTTTT. Residues: CASSPSPGVGELFF.

The V and J genes are TRBV9 and TRBJ1-2; D may be TRBD1 (6 bases). The CDR3 runs 13 residues. Trimming took 0 bases from V and 8 from J, leaving 11 bases between them. Germline loops: CDR1 SGDLS, CDR2 YYNGEE. CDR3 region: CASSVEGVRGYTF. The CDR3 region has the DNA TGTGCCAGCAGCGTAGAGGGGGTGAGGGGCTACACCTTC.

The J gene is TRBJ2-1, the V gene TRBV29-1, with TRBD1 matching 7 bases. Germline V gene sequence: CDR1 SQVTM, CDR2 ANQGSEA. Losses at the gene ends were 7 bases for V and 9 bases for J; bases not matched to a gene: 9. This CDR3 comprises 12 residues. The chain's CDR3 is CSAEGQPGEQFF. CDR3 DNA sequence: TGCAGCGCCGAGGGACAGCCCGGTGAGCAGTTCTTC.

The V gene is TRBV4-3, the J gene TRBJ1-1; 8 bases match TRBD1. The length of the CDR3 is 13 residues. Germline CDR1 is LGHNA and CDR2 is YSLEER. V shed 0 bases and J 10 bases; nucleotides not matched to a gene: 4. CDR3 coding DNA: TGCGCCAGCAGCCAAGACTTGGACAGGGTAGCTTTCTTT. It specifies CASSQDLDRVAFF.

The V and J genes are TRBV5-6 and TRBJ2-3, with TRBD1 matching over 10 bases. Germline CDR1 reads SGHDT; CDR2 reads YYEEEE. The CDR3 sequence is 15 residues long. J gave up 13 bases and V 4 bases, and 15 bases lay outside the gene matches. CDR3 in amino acids: CASSHSGTGEYLEYF. The CDR3 bases are TGTGCCAGCAGCCACAGCGGGACAGGGGAATATCTGGAGTATTTT.

This clone was recorded once. This rearrangement joins TRBV7-9 to TRBJ1-2; no clear D. This CDR3 is 15 amino acids long. Germline V lookup: CDR1 SEHNR, CDR2 FQNEAQ (reference sequence). Trimming left V 2 bases short and J 4 bases short, with 14 bases between. The CDR3 spells CASSLLAGVSYGYTF. The CDR3 nucleotides are TGTGCCAGCAGCTTATTAGCCGGGGTTTCCTATGGCTACACCTTC.

This sequence joins TRBV27 and TRBJ2-1; 9 bases align to TRBD2. The germline V gene has CDR1 MNHEY and CDR2 SMNVEV (reference sequence). Trimming removed 0 bases from V and 7 bases from J; junction bases left unmatched: 13. The CDR3 contains 18 residues. CDR3 sequence (DNA): TGTGCCAGCAGTTTATCGGCGGGTATGGAGACTAGCGGAAATGAGCAGTTCTTC. This encodes CASSLSAGMETSGNEQFF.

This sequence joins TRBV30 and TRBJ1-2, with TRBD1 as a possible D gene (5 bases). The CDR3 covers 13 residues. The V and J ends lost 7 bases and 3 bases respectively, with 15 bases between them. Germline-derived CDR1 and CDR2 are GTSNPN and SVGIG (reference sequence). The CDR3 bases are TGTGCCTTAGGACGGGGGAATGACTATGGCTACACCTTC. Translation gives CALGRGNDYGYTF.

There are a few counts of this clone. V and J are TRBV11-2 and TRBJ2-5, with a weak D call TRBD2 (6 bases). Trimming took 5 bases from V and 5 from J, leaving 24 bases between them. CDR3 length: 17 residues. Looked up from germline, CDR1 is SGHAT and CDR2 is FQNNGV. CDR3 in DNA: TGTGCCAGCAGCCCTCGGACGGGAAGCGGGCCGACGGAGACCCAGTACTTC. Its translation is CASSPRTGSGPTETQYF.

The chain recombines TRBV11-1 with TRBJ2-5; D gene unclear. The end of the DNA fits TRBJ2-7 better, so the J call may be wrong. CDR3 length: 12 amino acids. Germline loops: CDR1 SGHAT, CDR2 FQDESV (reference sequence). The CDR3 loop reads CASSLHPHEQYF. As DNA, the CDR3 is TGTGCCAGCAGCTTACACCCCCACGAGCAGTACTTC.

The V gene is TRBV7-2, the J gene TRBJ2-5; 8 bases map to TRBD1. Germline V gene lookup returns CDR1 SGHTA and CDR2 FQGNSA. V shed 3 bases and J 2 bases; nucleotides not matched to a gene: 5. The CDR3 has 15 amino acids. CDR3 DNA sequence: TGTGCCAGCAGCTTCCTAGGACAGGGTCAAGAGACCCAGTACTTC. Protein product: CASSFLGQGQETQYF.

V and J are TRBV29-1 and TRBJ1-3; tentatively, D is TRBD1 (5 bases). Germline CDR1 is SQVTM and CDR2 is ANQGSEA. The CDR3 totals 16 residues. Trimming left V 4 bases short and J 0 bases short, with 16 bases between. For the CDR3, the DNA is TGCAGCGTTGTAAGGGGCAGCCCGAGCTCTGGAAACACCATATATTTT. As protein: CSVVRGSPSSGNTIYF.

The chain is built from TRBV18 and TRBJ2-7; 11 bases are shared with TRBD1. In germline, CDR1 is KGHSH, CDR2 LQKENI. V shed 0 bases, J shed 4 bases, and the junction held 5 bases outside the gene matches. The CDR3 is 16 amino acids. Here the CDR3 reads CASSPPRGQGAYEQYF. The CDR3 nucleotides read TGTGCCAGCTCACCACCTCGAGGACAGGGGGCTTACGAGCAGTACTTC.

The table lists this clone with a few counts. The chain employs TRBV7-2 and TRBJ2-3, with D maybe TRBD1 (6 bases). The CDR3 sequence is 15 residues long. Germline CDR1 is SGHTA and CDR2 is FQGNSA. Deletions cut 5 bases from V and 6 bases from J, with 18 bases between. The CDR3 loop reads CASSPNGQGMDTQYF. CDR3 bases: TGTGCCAGCAGCCCCAACGGCCAGGGGATGGATACGCAGTATTTT.

The rearrangement links TRBV30 to TRBJ1-5; D may be TRBD1 (5 bases). The V end was cut by 2 bases, the J end by 9 bases, with 11 bases between. This CDR3 region has 12 residues. Germline V gene sequence: CDR1 GTSNPN, CDR2 SVGIG (reference sequence). CDR3 coding DNA: TGTGCCTGGAGTCAAACGGGGGGGCCCCAGCATTTT. This encodes CAWSQTGGPQHF.

The rearrangement joins TRBV5-5 to TRBJ2-3, with D unclear. The V and J ends lost 0 bases and 5 bases respectively, with 4 bases between them. This CDR3 is built from 12 residues. In germline, CDR1 is SGHKS, CDR2 YYEKEE (reference sequence). CDR3 sequence (DNA): TGTGCCAGCAGCTTGGCAAAAGATACGCAGTATTTT. This codes for CASSLAKDTQYF.

The CDR3 nucleotides are TGTGCCAGCAGGGCTAGTGGTGGCAATCAGCCCCAGCATTTT. As protein: CASRASGGNQPQHF. J is TRBJ1-5 and V is TRBV7-9; D is undetermined. CDR1 is SEHNR and CDR2 is FQNEAQ in the germline V gene (reference sequence). V was clipped by 6 bases and J by 2 bases, with 11 bases between them. This CDR3 is 14 amino acids long.

This clone has only one observation. The chain recombines TRBV7-6 with TRBJ2-3; 7 bases match TRBD2. Germline CDR1 SGHVS, CDR2 FNYEAQ. This CDR3 is 14 amino acids long. Losses at the gene ends were 4 bases for V and 5 bases for J; bases not matched to a gene: 6. The CDR3 reads CASSSSGIVDTQYF. The CDR3 DNA is TGTGCCAGCAGCTCAAGCGGGATCGTAGATACGCAGTATTTT.